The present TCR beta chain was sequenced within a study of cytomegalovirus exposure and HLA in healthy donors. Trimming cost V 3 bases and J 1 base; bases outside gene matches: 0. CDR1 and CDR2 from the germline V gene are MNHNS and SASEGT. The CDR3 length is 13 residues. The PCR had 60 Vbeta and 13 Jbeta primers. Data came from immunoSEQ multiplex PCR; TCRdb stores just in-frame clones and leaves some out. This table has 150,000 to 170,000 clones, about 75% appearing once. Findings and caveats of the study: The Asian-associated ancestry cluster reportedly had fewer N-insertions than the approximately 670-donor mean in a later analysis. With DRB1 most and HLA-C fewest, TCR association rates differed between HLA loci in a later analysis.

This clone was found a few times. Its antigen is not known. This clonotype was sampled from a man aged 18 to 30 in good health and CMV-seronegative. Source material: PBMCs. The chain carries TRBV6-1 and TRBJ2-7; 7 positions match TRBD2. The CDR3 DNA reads TGTGCCAGCAGTGATAGCGGGTCCTACGAGCAGTACTTC. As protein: CASSDSGSYEQYF.